Listed below are T cell receptor beta chains from one sample, sequenced in a study of blood T cell repertoires in COVID-19. Libraries were prepared by immunoSEQ multiplex PCR; TCRdb keeps only in-frame clonotypes and omits some of them. The sample holds about 460,000 clones, about nine tenths seen once. The sequenced sample was PBMCs or T cells enriched from blood (not recorded which). The receptors originated from a woman aged 60 to 75 who had recovered from COVID-19. Both conserved end residues are part of each CDR3. Fields, in order: V gene, J gene, D gene, clone size, CDR3 DNA, CDR3 protein. The D gene is left open where the match is weak. A row's size may be missing; if present it is once, few, many or a size class.

TRBV28	TRBJ1-1	.	.	TGTGCCAGCAGTTTATCTACCCCGGGGGACACTGAAGCTTTCTTT	CASSLSTPGDTEAFF
TRBV9	TRBJ1-6	TRBD1	.	TGTGCCAGCAGCCCGGGACAGCCCTCTTCACCCCTCCACTTT	CASSPGQPSSPLHF
TRBV6-5	TRBJ1-2	.	once	TGTGCCAGCAGGAGGGCGGGTAACTATGGCTACACCTTC	CASRRAGNYGYTF
TRBV24-1	TRBJ2-1	.	.	TGTGCCGCCAGTGACCCCACGGGGTGGGGTATTGATGAGCAGTTCTTC	CAASDPTGWGIDEQFF
TRBV6-5	TRBJ2-7	TRBD2	few	TGTGCCAGCAGTTATGCGGGGGGGCCCTACGAGCAGTACTTC	CASSYAGGPYEQYF
TRBV5-1	TRBJ2-3	TRBD1	.	TGCGCCAGCAGCGGCGAGACAGGGGGCCGCATAGATACGCAGTATTTT	CASSGETGGRIDTQYF
TRBV2	TRBJ2-5	.	.	TGTGCCAGCAGGCGGTGGCCACAAGAGACCCAGTACTTC	CASRRWPQETQYF
TRBV24-1	TRBJ1-2	TRBD1	.	TGTGCCACCAGTGATCCCCGACAGGGGGGATATGGCTACACCTTC	CATSDPRQGGYGYTF
TRBV27	TRBJ2-1	.	.	TGTGCCAGCAGTCCTGGCTACAGGATAGACAATGAGCAGTTCTTC	CASSPGYRIDNEQFF
TRBV6-5	TRBJ2-3	TRBD2	.	TGTGCCTCCCTGGGGGGGGGAACGGATACGCAGTATTTT	CASLGGGTDTQYF
TRBV4-1	TRBJ2-3	.	.	TGCGCCAGCAGCCCCCAGGGCCGCACAGATACGCAGTATTTT	CASSPQGRTDTQYF
TRBV5-1	TRBJ1-2	.	.	TGCGCCAGCAGCCTGGCGGTTGGAGGCTATGGCTACACCTTC	CASSLAVGGYGYTF
TRBV10-3	TRBJ2-7	TRBD1	.	TGTGCCATCAGTGTAACGGGACAGGGCGCCTACGAGCAGTACTTC	CAISVTGQGAYEQYF
TRBV11-2	TRBJ2-4	.	.	TGTGCCAGCAGCTTAAAGGGAGACATTCAGTACTTC	CASSLKGDIQYF
TRBV24-1	TRBJ2-7	.	.	TGTGCCACCAGTGAATCCATCGGCGAGCAGTACTTC	CATSESIGEQYF
TRBV18	TRBJ1-1	.	.	TGTGCCAGCTCATTACGACAGGAAGGCACTGAAGCTTTCTTT	CASSLRQEGTEAFF
TRBV4-1	TRBJ1-6	.	.	TGCGCCAGCAGCCAAGCGCGAACGGGTAATTCACCCCTCCACTTT	CASSQARTGNSPLHF
TRBV5-1	TRBJ2-2	.	.	TGCGCCAGCAGCATTACTGACAGGTCCGGGGAGCTGTTTTTT	CASSITDRSGELFF
TRBV20-1	TRBJ1-1	.	.	TGCAGTGCTAGAGATAACTCGGGGGCTTTCTTT	CSARDNSGAFF
TRBV10-3	TRBJ2-7	TRBD2	few	TGTGCCATCAGTGAGTCGGGGGGGAAGGGCTCCTACGAGCAGTACTTC	CAISESGGKGSYEQYF
TRBV4-1	TRBJ2-5	TRBD1	.	TGCGCCAGCAGCCTCGGAACAGGGGGAGAGACCCAGTACTTC	CASSLGTGGETQYF
TRBV10-3	TRBJ1-2	TRBD1	.	TGTGCCATCAGTGAAACCACAGGGGCCAACTATGGCTACACCTTC	CAISETTGANYGYTF
TRBV18	TRBJ2-3	.	.	TGTGCCAGCTCACCCCTCCCGGGGGCAGATACGCAGTATTTT	CASSPLPGADTQYF
TRBV28	TRBJ2-7	TRBD1	.	TGTGCCAGCAGTTCAAAAGGACAGGGCTTGCGCGAGCAGTACTTC	CASSSKGQGLREQYF
TRBV9	TRBJ1-2	TRBD1	.	TGTGCCAGCAGAGAAACAGGGGCAAATGGCTACACCTTC	CASRETGANGYTF
TRBV6-1	TRBJ1-4	.	.	TGTGCCAGCAGTGAAGCGGTGGGGCGCAGGGGTGAAAAACTGTTTTTT	CASSEAVGRRGEKLFF
TRBV6-6	TRBJ2-1	.	.	TGTGCCAGCAGTTACTCTGTCGGGAGTGAGCAGTTCTTC	CASSYSVGSEQFF
TRBV4-1	TRBJ1-5	.	.	TGCGCCAGCAGCCAAGTGAGGGGGGGGAATCAGCCCCAGCATTTT	CASSQVRGGNQPQHF
TRBV30	TRBJ2-2	.	.	TGTGCCTGGAGTGCCTCTAGGAATGGAAACACCGGGGAGCTGTTTTTT	CAWSASRNGNTGELFF
TRBV18	TRBJ1-6	.	.	TGTGCCAGCTCACCACCTACTTCGCTTCTCAATTCACCCCTCCACTTT	CASSPPTSLLNSPLHF
TRBV27	TRBJ2-2	.	once	TGTGCCAGCCGGAGGGGGGGGTCGAACACCGGGGAGCTGTTTTTT	CASRRGGSNTGELFF
TRBV6-5	TRBJ1-3	.	.	TGTGCCAGCAGTTACTCGAGAGTATCTGGAAACACCATATATTTT	CASSYSRVSGNTIYF
TRBV6-1	TRBJ2-5	TRBD2	once	TGTGCCAGCGGAGAAGCGGGGCGGGAGACCCAGTACTTC	CASGEAGRETQYF
TRBV30	TRBJ2-6	TRBD2	once	TGTGCCTGGAGGGGCGGGGGCTCTGGGGCCAACGTCCTGACTTTC	CAWRGGGSGANVLTF
TRBV2	TRBJ1-6	TRBD1	.	TGTGCCAGCAGTGAAGGGACAGGGTGGAATTCACCCCTCCACTTT	CASSEGTGWNSPLHF
TRBV12-5	TRBJ1-5	TRBD1	.	TGTGCTAGTGGTTTGTCCCCCTGGGGACAGGGGGCGGGTCAGCCCCAGCATTTT	CASGLSPWGQGAGQPQHF
TRBV7-2	TRBJ2-3	TRBD2	.	TGTGCCAGCAGCTCCCGAGCGGGGGGGGGAGGAGATACGCAGTATTTT	CASSSRAGGGGDTQYF
TRBV19	TRBJ1-5	.	.	TGTGCCAGTAGTATAGGTCGAGGGATCAATCAGCCCCAGCATTTT	CASSIGRGINQPQHF
TRBV30	TRBJ2-3	TRBD1	.	TGTGCCTGGAGTGTACAGGGGAAGACAGATACGCAGTATTTT	CAWSVQGKTDTQYF
TRBV3-1/TRBV3-2	TRBJ2-4	TRBD2	.	TGTGCCAGCAGCCCACGGGGGGGTATAGGCAAAAACATTCAGTACTTC	CASSPRGGIGKNIQYF